This TCR beta chain was identified in a study of blood T cells in healthy people across ages. A second PCR, run for about 7 to 11 cycles, used a sample-barcoded 5' primer plus a J-beta primer mix. TCRdb re-derived calls from the 5' RACE reads in MiXCR, one entry per CDR3 protein. The profile shows around 1.5 million distinct CDR3 sequences, approximately 59% of them singletons. V was clipped by 7 bases and J by 4 bases, with 10 bases between them. This CDR3 region has 12 residues. Germline V gives CDR1 MNHNS, CDR2 SASEGT. This chain joins TRBV6-1 and TRBJ1-1; D gene unclear. Specimen: blood. The source of this sequence is a man younger than 35 in good health. The CDR3 DNA sequence: TGTGCCAGCACCCGGGTTTTCACTGAAGCTTTCTTT. This gives the protein CASTRVFTEAFF.